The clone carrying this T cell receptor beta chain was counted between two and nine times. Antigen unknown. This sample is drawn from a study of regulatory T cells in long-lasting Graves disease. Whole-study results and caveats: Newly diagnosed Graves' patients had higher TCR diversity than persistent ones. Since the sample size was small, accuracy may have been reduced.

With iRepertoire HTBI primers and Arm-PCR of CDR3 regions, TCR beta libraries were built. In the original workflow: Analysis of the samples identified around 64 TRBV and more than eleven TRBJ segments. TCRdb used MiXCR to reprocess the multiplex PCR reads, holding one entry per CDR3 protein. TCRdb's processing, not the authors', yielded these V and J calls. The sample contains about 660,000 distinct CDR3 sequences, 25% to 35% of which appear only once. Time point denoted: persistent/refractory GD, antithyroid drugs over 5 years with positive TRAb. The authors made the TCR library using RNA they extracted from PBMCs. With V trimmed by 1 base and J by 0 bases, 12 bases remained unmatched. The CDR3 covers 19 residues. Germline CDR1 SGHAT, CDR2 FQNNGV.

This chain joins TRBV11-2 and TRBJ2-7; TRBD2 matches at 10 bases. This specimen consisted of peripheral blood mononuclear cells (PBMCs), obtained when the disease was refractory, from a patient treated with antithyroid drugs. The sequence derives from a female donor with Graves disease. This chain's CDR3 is CASSLVGSGRTPSSYEQYF. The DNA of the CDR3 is TGTGCCAGCAGCTTAGTTGGTAGCGGGAGGACCCCGAGCTCCTACGAGCAGTACTTC.